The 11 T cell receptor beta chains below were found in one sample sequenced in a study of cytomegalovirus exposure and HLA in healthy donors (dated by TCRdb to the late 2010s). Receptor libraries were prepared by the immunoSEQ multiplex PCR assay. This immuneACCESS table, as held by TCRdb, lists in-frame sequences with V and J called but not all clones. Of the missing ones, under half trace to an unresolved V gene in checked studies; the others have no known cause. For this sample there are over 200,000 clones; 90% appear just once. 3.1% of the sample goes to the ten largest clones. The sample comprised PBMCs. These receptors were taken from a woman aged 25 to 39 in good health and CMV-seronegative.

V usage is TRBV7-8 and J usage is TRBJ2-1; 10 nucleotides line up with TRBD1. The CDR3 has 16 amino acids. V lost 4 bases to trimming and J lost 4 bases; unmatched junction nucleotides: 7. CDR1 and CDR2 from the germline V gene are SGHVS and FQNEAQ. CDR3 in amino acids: CASSSRGQGLYNEQFF. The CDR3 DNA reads TGTGCCAGCAGCTCGAGGGGACAGGGGCTTTACAATGAGCAGTTCTTC.

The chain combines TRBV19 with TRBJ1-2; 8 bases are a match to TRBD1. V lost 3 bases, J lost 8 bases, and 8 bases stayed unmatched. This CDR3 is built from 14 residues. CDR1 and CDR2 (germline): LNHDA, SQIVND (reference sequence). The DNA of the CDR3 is TGTGCCAGTAGTATGAACCAGGGGGCCGCGGGCTACACCTTC. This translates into CASSMNQGAAGYTF.

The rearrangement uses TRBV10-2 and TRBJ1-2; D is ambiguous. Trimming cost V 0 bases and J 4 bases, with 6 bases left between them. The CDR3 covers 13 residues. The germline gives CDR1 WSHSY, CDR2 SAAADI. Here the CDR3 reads CASSESSVYGYTF. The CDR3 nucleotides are TGCGCCAGCAGTGAGTCGTCGGTCTATGGCTACACCTTC.

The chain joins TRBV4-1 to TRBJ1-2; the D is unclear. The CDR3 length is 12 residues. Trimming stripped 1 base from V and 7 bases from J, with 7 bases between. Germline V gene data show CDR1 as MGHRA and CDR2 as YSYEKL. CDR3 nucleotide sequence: TGCGCCAGCAGCCAAGGGGTGAGTGGCTACACCTTC. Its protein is CASSQGVSGYTF.

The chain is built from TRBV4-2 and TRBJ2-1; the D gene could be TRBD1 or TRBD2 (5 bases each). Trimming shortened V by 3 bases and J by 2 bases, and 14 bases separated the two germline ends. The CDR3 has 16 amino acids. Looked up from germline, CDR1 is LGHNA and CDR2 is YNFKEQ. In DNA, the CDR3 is TGTGCCAGCAGCCAGTCCCGGGACCGTACCTACAATGAGCAGTTCTTC. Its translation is CASSQSRDRTYNEQFF.

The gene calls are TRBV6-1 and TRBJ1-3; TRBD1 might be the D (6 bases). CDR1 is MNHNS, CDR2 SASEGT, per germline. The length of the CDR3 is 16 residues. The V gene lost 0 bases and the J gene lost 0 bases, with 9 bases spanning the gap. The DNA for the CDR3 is TGTGCCAGCAGTGAAGCAGGGGGTCGCTCTGGAAACACCATATATTTT. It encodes CASSEAGGRSGNTIYF.

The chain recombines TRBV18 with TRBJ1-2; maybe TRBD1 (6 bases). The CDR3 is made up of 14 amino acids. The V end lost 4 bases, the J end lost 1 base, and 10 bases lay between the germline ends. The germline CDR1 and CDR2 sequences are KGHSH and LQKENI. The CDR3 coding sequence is TGTGCCAGCTCACGGGACAACCTTAACTATGGCTACACCTTC. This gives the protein CASSRDNLNYGYTF.

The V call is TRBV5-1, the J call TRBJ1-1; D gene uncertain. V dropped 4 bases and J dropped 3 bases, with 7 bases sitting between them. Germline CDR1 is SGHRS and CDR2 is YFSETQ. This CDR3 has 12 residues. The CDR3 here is CASSAPYTEAFF. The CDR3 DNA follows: TGCGCCAGCAGCGCACCATACACTGAAGCTTTCTTT.

The CDR3, as DNA: TGTGCCAGCAGTGAAGTCGGAGGGGGAAACACCATATATTTT. Amino acids: CASSEVGGGNTIYF. The genes are TRBV6-1 and TRBJ1-3; D gene uncertain. CDR1 and CDR2 from the germline V gene are MNHNS and SASEGT. CDR3 length: 14 residues. The germline V and J ends were trimmed by 1 base and 4 bases, with 8 bases remaining between them.

The CDR3 sequence is CASSWGQGASTEAFF. CDR3 DNA: TGTGCCAGCAGCTGGGGACAGGGGGCCTCGACTGAAGCTTTCTTT. The chain uses TRBV5-6 and TRBJ1-1, with TRBD1 matching over 12 bases. The CDR3 loop spans 15 amino acids. The germline V gene encodes CDR1 SGHDT and CDR2 YYEEEE. V lost 3 bases to trimming and J lost 5 bases; unmatched junction nucleotides: 5. The full variable domain, rest sourced from reference TRBV5-6 and TRBJ1-1, is DAGVTQSPTHLIKTRGQQVTLRCSPKSGHDTVSWYQQALGQGPQFIFQYYEEEERQRGNFPDRFSGHQFPNYSSELNVNALLLGDSALYLCASSWGQGASTEAFFGQGTRLTVV.

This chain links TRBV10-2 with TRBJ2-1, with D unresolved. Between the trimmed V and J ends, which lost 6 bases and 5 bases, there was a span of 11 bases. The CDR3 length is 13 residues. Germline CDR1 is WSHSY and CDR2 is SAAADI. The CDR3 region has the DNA TGCGCCAGCAGAGGCGAAATCCACAATGAGCAGTTCTTC. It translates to CASRGEIHNEQFF.